This T cell receptor (beta chain) is drawn from a study of blood T cell repertoires in COVID-19. Per the study methods: Reference gene primer amplification in the assay estimated nucleated cell counts. TCRdb's copy holds only in-frame clones and misses some; the assay was immunoSEQ multiplex PCR. V and J calls and clone size are those listed in that table; D and trimming were worked out from the DNA. Of over 100,000 clones listed, approximately 84% were seen once; the top ten hold around 4.5%. Trimming took 3 bases from V and 10 from J; bases not matched to a gene: 11. The V gene's germline CDR1 is SGHVS and CDR2 FQNEAQ. CDR3 length: 15 amino acids.

This sequence originates from a human donor in a cohort sampled during active COVID-19. The rearrangement uses TRBV7-8 and TRBJ2-1; 8 nucleotides line up with TRBD1. Material for sequencing was peripheral blood. The CDR3 loop reads CASSLDRVLLEEQFF. CDR3 sequence (DNA): TGTGCCAGCAGCTTGGACAGGGTTTTACTAGAGGAGCAGTTCTTC. Complete variable domain (other parts from reference TRBV7-8 and TRBJ2-1): GAGVSQSPRYKVAKRGQDVALRCDPISGHVSLFWYQQALGQGPEFLTYFQNEAQLDKSGLPSDRFFAERPEGSVSTLKIQRTQQEDSAVYLCASSLDRVLLEEQFFGPGTRLTVL.